Listed below are T cell receptor beta chains from one sample, sequenced in a study of CXCR3-negative and CXCR3-positive naive CD8 T cells. TCRdb re-called the 5' RACE reads; one entry per CDR3 protein, DNA not given. This table lists 150,000 to 180,000 distinct CDR3 sequences. The sequenced sample consisted of naive CXCR3+ CD8+ T cells from blood. Receptors originate from a human donor in good health. Some clones in this sample may be carry-over from other donors' samples. CDR3s include the opening cysteine and the closing phenylalanine or tryptophan. The order of the fields is V gene, J gene, CDR3 protein.

TRBV29-1	TRBJ2-3	CSVDRSGLRHF
TRBV7-8	TRBJ1-2	CASSSEAGGVDHGYTF
TRBV2	TRBJ2-2	CASSETDSNANTGELFF
TRBV29-1	TRBJ2-7	CSVAGRDYTYEQYF
TRBV9	TRBJ2-5	CASSVDWTGVAETQYF
TRBV14	TRBJ2-1	CASSQEGRELYNEQFF
TRBV4-1	TRBJ2-1	CASSQGGQYNEQFF
TRBV7-9	TRBJ2-1	CASSGPGNGTSYNEQFF
TRBV5-1	TRBJ2-7	CASSLTLAEVSYEQYF
TRBV14	TRBJ2-1	CASSQKPSLTLYNEQFF